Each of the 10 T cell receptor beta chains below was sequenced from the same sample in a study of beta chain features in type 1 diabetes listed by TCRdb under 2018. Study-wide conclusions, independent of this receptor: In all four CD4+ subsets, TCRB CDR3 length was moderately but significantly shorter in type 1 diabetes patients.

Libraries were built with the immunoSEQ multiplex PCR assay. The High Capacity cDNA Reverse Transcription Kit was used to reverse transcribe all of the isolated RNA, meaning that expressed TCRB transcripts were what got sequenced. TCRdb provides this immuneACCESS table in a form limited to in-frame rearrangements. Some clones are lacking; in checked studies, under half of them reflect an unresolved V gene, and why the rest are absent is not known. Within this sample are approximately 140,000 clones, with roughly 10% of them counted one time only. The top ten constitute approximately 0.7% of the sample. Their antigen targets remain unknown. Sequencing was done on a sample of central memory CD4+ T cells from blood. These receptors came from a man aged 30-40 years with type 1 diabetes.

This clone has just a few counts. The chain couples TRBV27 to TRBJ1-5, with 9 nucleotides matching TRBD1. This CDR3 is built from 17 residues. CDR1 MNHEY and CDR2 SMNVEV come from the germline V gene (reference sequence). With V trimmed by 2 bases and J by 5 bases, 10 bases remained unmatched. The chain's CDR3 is CASSLTGTGTRDQPQHF. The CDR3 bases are TGTGCCAGCAGTTTAACCGGGACAGGGACCCGGGATCAGCCCCAGCATTTT.

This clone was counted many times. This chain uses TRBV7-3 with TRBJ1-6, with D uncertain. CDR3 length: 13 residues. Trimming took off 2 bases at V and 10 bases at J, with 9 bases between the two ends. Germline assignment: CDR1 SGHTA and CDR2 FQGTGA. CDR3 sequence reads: CASSLDVRSPLHF. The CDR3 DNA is TGTGCCAGCAGCTTAGATGTCCGGTCACCCCTCCACTTT.

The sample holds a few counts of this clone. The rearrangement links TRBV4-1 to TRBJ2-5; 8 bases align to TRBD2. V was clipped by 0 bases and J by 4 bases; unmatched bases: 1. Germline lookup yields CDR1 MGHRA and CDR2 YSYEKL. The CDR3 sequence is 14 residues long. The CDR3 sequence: CASSQDGLAETQYF. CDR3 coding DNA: TGCGCCAGCAGCCAAGATGGACTAGCAGAGACCCAGTACTTC.

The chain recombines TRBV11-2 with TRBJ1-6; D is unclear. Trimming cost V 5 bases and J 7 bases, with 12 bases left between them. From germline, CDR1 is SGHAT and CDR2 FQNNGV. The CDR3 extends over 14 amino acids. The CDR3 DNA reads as TGTGCCAGCAGCCAGCCGGGGTTCAATTCACCCCTCCACTTT. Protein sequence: CASSQPGFNSPLHF.

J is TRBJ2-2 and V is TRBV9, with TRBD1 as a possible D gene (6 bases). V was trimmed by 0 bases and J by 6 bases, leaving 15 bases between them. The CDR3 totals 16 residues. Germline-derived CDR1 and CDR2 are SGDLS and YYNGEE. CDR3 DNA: TGTGCCAGCAGCGTAGACGGCGGACAGACACCCGGGGAGCTGTTTTTT. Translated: CASSVDGGQTPGELFF.

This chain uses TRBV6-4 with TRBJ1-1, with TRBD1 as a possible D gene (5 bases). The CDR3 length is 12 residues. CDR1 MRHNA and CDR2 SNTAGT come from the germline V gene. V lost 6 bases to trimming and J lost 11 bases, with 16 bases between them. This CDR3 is CASRGLGEGAFF. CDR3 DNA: TGTGCCAGCAGGGGTTTGGGGGAGGGGGCTTTCTTT.

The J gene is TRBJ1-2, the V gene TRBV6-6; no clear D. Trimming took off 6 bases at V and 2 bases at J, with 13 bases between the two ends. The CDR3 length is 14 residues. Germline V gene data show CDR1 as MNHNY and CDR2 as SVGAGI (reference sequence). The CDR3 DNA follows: TGTGCCAGCAGCTTACCGAGTCGAAACTATGGCTACACCTTC. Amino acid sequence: CASSLPSRNYGYTF.

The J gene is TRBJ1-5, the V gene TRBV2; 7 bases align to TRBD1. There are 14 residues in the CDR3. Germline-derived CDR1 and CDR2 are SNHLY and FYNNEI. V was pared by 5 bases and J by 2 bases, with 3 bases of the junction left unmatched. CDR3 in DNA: TGTGCCAGCAGTCCTACAGGGGGCAATCAGCCCCAGCATTTT. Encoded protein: CASSPTGGNQPQHF.

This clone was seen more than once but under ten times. The CDR3 DNA sequence: TGCGCCAGCAGCTACACAGGGTACAATGAGCAGTTCTTC. It codes for CASSYTGYNEQFF. The genes are TRBV5-1 and TRBJ2-1; TRBD1 is a possible D gene (6 bases). The V gene lost 3 bases and the J gene lost 4 bases, with 8 bases spanning the gap. The CDR3 runs to 13 residues. CDR1 is SGHRS and CDR2 is YFSETQ in the germline V gene.

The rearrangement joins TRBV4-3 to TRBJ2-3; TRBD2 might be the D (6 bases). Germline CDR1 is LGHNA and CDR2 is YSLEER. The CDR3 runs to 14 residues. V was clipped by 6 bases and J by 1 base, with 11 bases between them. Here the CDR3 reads CASSPGGGTDTQYF. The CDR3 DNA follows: TGCGCCAGCAGTCCGGGCGGGGGCACAGATACGCAGTATTTT.